One and the same sample provided the 14 T cell receptor beta chains below, sequenced in a study of T cells after posttransplantation cyclophosphamide. Clones were sequenced by immunoSEQ multiplex PCR, and TCRdb holds only the in-frame ones, with some missing. Altogether about 33,000 clones were found in the sample, and no singletons occur. The sample was PBMCs. All receptors derive from a girl aged 5 to 17 in good health, CMV-negative, and a related stem cell transplant donor.

This clone has ten or more counts. V is TRBV19 and J is TRBJ1-6; TRBD1 aligns across 8 bases. With V trimmed by 1 base and J by 1 base, 3 bases remained unmatched. This CDR3 is built from 17 residues. In germline, CDR1 is LNHDA, CDR2 SQIVND (reference sequence). This chain's CDR3 is CASSIGQGNSYNSPLHF. The DNA of the CDR3 is TGTGCCAGTAGTATAGGACAGGGGAATTCCTATAATTCACCCCTCCACTTT.

This clone occurred many times. J is TRBJ2-7 and V is TRBV28; D remains unclear. The CDR3 is made up of 13 amino acids. With 3 bases removed from V and 0 bases from J, the gap between germline ends came to 6 bases. CDR1 MDHEN and CDR2 SYDVKM come from the germline V gene. In DNA, the CDR3 is TGTGCCAGCAGTTTTGGCGGCTCCTACGAGCAGTACTTC. This gives the protein CASSFGGSYEQYF.

This chain joins TRBV7-9 and TRBJ2-1; TRBD2 agrees at 9 bases. CDR1 and CDR2 (germline): SEHNR, FQNEAQ (reference sequence). The length of the CDR3 is 17 residues. V trimming: 5 bases; J trimming: 9 bases; junction bases outside the gene matches: 17. CDR3 residues: CASSQKTSGSHWGEQFF. In nucleotides, the CDR3 is TGTGCCAGCAGCCAAAAGACTAGCGGTTCACACTGGGGTGAGCAGTTCTTC.

The chain recombines TRBV27 with TRBJ2-7; TRBD2 agrees at 7 bases. Looked up from germline, CDR1 is MNHEY and CDR2 is SMNVEV (reference sequence). The CDR3 length is 15 residues. V lost 2 bases, J lost 7 bases, and 11 bases stayed unmatched. The CDR3 protein is CASSLVAREEEEQYF. The CDR3 DNA is TGTGCCAGCAGTTTAGTAGCACGGGAGGAGGAAGAGCAGTACTTC.

This clone was seen a few times. The genes are TRBV30 and TRBJ2-3, with a possible D match to TRBD1 (5 bases). V was shortened by 0 bases and J by 2 bases, with 6 bases between the two germline ends. The length of the CDR3 is 13 residues. Germline assignment: CDR1 GTSNPN and CDR2 SVGIG (reference sequence). The CDR3 loop reads CAWSVGVTDTQYF. Here the CDR3 DNA reads TGTGCCTGGAGTGTAGGGGTCACAGATACGCAGTATTTT.

This clone was picked up many times. The rearrangement joins TRBV5-4 to TRBJ2-1, with TRBD2 as a possible D gene (6 bases). The V end lost 4 bases, the J end lost 7 bases, and 9 bases lay between the germline ends. This CDR3 has 12 residues. Germline CDR1 is SGHNT and CDR2 is YYREEE (reference sequence). The chain's CDR3 is CASSPGGNEQFF. CDR3 coding DNA: TGTGCCAGCAGCCCCGGGGGAAATGAGCAGTTCTTC.

This clone was detected only a few times. The chain joins TRBV30 to TRBJ2-1; possibly TRBD1 for D (5 bases). CDR3 length: 16 residues. V lost 3 bases to trimming and J lost 8 bases, with 23 bases between them. The germline V gene encodes CDR1 GTSNPN and CDR2 SVGIG (reference sequence). CDR3 residues: CAWSIPFGGDSYEQFF. The CDR3 DNA sequence: TGTGCCTGGAGCATCCCTTTTGGCGGAGACAGCTATGAGCAGTTCTTC. The full variable domain, with the rest looked up from reference TRBV30 and TRBJ2-1, is SQTIHQWPATLVQPVGSPLSLECTVEGTSNPNLYWYRQAAGRGLQLLFYSVGIGQISSEVPQNLSASRPQDRQFILSSKKLLLSDSGFYLCAWSIPFGGDSYEQFFGPGTRLTVL.

Ten or more counts support this clone. The chain carries TRBV19 and TRBJ2-5; tentative D call: TRBD2 (5 bases). Trimming removed 5 bases from V and 4 bases from J, with 14 bases in between. Per the germline V gene, CDR1 is LNHDA and CDR2 is SQIVND (reference sequence). The CDR3 is 14 amino acids. The CDR3 DNA is TGTGCCAGTAGTTCAGAGGGCTTCGGAGAGACCCAGTACTTC. It translates to CASSSEGFGETQYF.

This clone has a count of ten or more. This chain joins TRBV19 and TRBJ2-5; tentative D call: TRBD2 (5 bases). CDR3 length: 15 residues. V lost 1 base and J 2 bases, leaving 11 bases between the germline ends. In germline, CDR1 is LNHDA, CDR2 SQIVND (reference sequence). CDR3 coding DNA: TGTGCCAGTAGTATAGGGGGAGTTTTACAAGAGACCCAGTACTTC. Protein sequence: CASSIGGVLQETQYF.

In its sample, this clone was seen many times. The chain links TRBV14 to TRBJ1-2; D remains ambiguous. The length of the CDR3 is 17 residues. The V and J ends lost 0 bases and 2 bases respectively, with 16 bases between them. Germline-derived CDR1 and CDR2 are SGHDN and FVKESK. The CDR3 spells CASSQDRGRPLNYGYTF. CDR3 nucleotide sequence: TGTGCCAGCAGCCAAGATCGAGGCCGACCTCTCAACTATGGCTACACCTTC.

This clone was recorded many times. The genes are TRBV27 and TRBJ1-4; the D is unclear. Germline V gene data show CDR1 as MNHEY and CDR2 as SMNVEV (reference sequence). Trimming left V 1 base short and J 0 bases short, with 9 bases between. The CDR3 runs 16 residues. This CDR3 is CASSLFRSATNEKLFF. The CDR3 bases are TGTGCCAGCAGTTTATTTCGGTCTGCAACTAATGAAAAACTGTTTTTT.

This clone was seen repeatedly, ten times or more. J is TRBJ1-1 and V is TRBV7-3; perhaps TRBD1 as D (5 bases). The CDR3 contains 14 residues. With 1 base removed from V and 2 bases from J, the gap between germline ends came to 8 bases. Germline CDR1 is SGHTA and CDR2 is FQGTGA. The CDR3: CASSLMGPNTEAFF. CDR3 nucleotides: TGTGCCAGCAGCTTAATGGGGCCTAACACTGAAGCTTTCTTT.

This clone occurred a few times. The chain combines TRBV6-4 with TRBJ2-1; 14 bases map to TRBD2. Per the germline V gene, CDR1 is MRHNA and CDR2 is SNTAGT. The ends lost 3 bases at V and 6 bases at J; junction bases unmatched: 4. This CDR3 spans 16 amino acids. This CDR3 reads CASSDSGTSGSNEQFF. The DNA of the CDR3 is TGTGCCAGCAGTGATTCGGGGACTAGCGGGAGCAATGAGCAGTTCTTC.

In its sample, this clone was seen many times. J is TRBJ2-1 and V is TRBV28, with unresolved D. Trimming took off 5 bases at V and 4 bases at J, with 9 bases between the two ends. Per the germline V gene, CDR1 is MDHEN and CDR2 is SYDVKM. The CDR3 runs 13 residues. The CDR3 spells CASSVATYNEQFF. CDR3 nucleotide sequence: TGTGCCAGCAGTGTAGCTACATACAATGAGCAGTTCTTC.